This is a list of T cell receptor beta chains from one sample in a study. A single record per CDR3 protein comes from TCRdb applying MiXCR to the RT-PCR reads. The sample consists of around 700,000 distinct CDR3 sequences, approximately 15% of them appearing once. The sample taken for sequencing was memory CD4+ T cells from blood. All receptors come from a female donor in good health, serving as a healthy control. Both conserved end residues are trimmed from each CDR3. Fields, in order: V gene, J gene, CDR3 protein.

V: TRBV5-1; J: TRBJ2-1; CDR3: ASSLVTSGSKAYNEQF
V: TRBV7-8; J: TRBJ2-3; CDR3: ASSFSLAGPSTDTQY
V: TRBV19; J: TRBJ2-3; CDR3: ASSPAGDIGDTQY
V: TRBV20-1; J: TRBJ2-1; CDR3: SAPRTSGDEQF
V: TRBV7-2; J: TRBJ1-2; CDR3: ASSLGPGLQSVGGYT
V: TRBV4-2; J: TRBJ1-2; CDR3: ASSQDLGVGGLGGYT
V: TRBV28; J: TRBJ2-7; CDR3: ASSTLGGSTLAGGY
V: TRBV11-1; J: TRBJ2-2; CDR3: ASSLLTSGTTGELF
V: TRBV9; J: TRBJ2-5; CDR3: ASSGGPSKETQY
V: TRBV7-2; J: TRBJ1-2; CDR3: ASSLSRTAMGYT
V: TRBV5-1; J: TRBJ2-5; CDR3: ASSSQAGSPGETQY
V: TRBV20-1; J: TRBJ2-3; CDR3: SAREGSGSSLDTQY
V: TRBV29-1; J: TRBJ2-3; CDR3: SVLRDRGGDTQY
V: TRBV24-1; J: TRBJ2-1; CDR3: ATSDLGRYNEQF
V: TRBV2; J: TRBJ2-1; CDR3: ASSEVSGILYNEQF
V: TRBV27; J: TRBJ2-5; CDR3: ASSSRQGETQY
V: TRBV12-3/TRBV12-4; J: TRBJ2-1; CDR3: ATSTSGPEQF
V: TRBV2; J: TRBJ2-1; CDR3: ASSERRSGKF
V: TRBV30; J: TRBJ1-1; CDR3: AWSGMDGNTEAF
V: TRBV30; J: TRBJ1-5; CDR3: AWSGDSNQPQH
V: TRBV7-2; J: TRBJ2-5; CDR3: ASSSDWGQETQY
V: TRBV12-3/TRBV12-4; J: TRBJ1-6; CDR3: ASSLSLSNSPLH